This paragraph reports one T cell receptor (beta chain). Its antigen is unidentified. Between the trimmed V and J ends, which lost 1 base and 4 bases, there was a span of 9 bases. This CDR3 has 14 amino acids. In germline, CDR1 is SGHAT, CDR2 FQNNGV. The record originates from a study of cytomegalovirus exposure and HLA in healthy donors. The PCR made use of 60 Vbeta and 13 Jbeta primers. Measured with immunoSEQ multiplex PCR; TCRdb has only the in-frame clones, and not every one. The repertoire consists of some 150,000 clones, with roughly 80% occurring once and the leading ten covering 6.5% to 8%. General study points: A later analysis reported that several of the most significant clusters appeared to be linked to common viral pathogens, among them Epstein-Barr virus. The only immune exposure information that was available was CMV serostatus. Some segments of the V type, notably TRBV6-2 and TRBV6-3, were excluded as indistinguishable. In vitro, a few CMV-associated chains proved specific for CMV antigens.

The V gene is TRBV11-2, the J gene TRBJ2-3; D is unresolved. This clonotype was sampled from a woman in her forties in good health and CMV-seropositive. The sample was PBMCs. CDR3 region: CASSLALDPDTQYF. The CDR3 coding sequence is TGTGCCAGCAGCTTAGCTCTAGACCCAGATACGCAGTATTTT.